The text below deals with one T cell receptor (beta chain). Only in-frame clones appear in the TCRdb table, and some are missing; sequencing was by immunoSEQ multiplex PCR. The table includes some 42,000 clones, around 86% detected once. The entry originates in a study of blood T cell repertoires in COVID-19. Trimming shortened V by 0 bases and J by 4 bases, and 10 bases separated the two germline ends. Germline V CDR1 and CDR2: ENHRY, SYGVKD. The CDR3 contains 16 residues. The chain uses TRBV10-3 and TRBJ1-6; no clear D gene. Source material: peripheral blood. The TCR was taken from a human donor in a cohort sampled during active COVID-19. The CDR3 loop reads CAISESLAGYNSPLHF. The CDR3 DNA is TGTGCCATCAGTGAGTCGCTCGCGGGATATAATTCACCCCTCCACTTT.